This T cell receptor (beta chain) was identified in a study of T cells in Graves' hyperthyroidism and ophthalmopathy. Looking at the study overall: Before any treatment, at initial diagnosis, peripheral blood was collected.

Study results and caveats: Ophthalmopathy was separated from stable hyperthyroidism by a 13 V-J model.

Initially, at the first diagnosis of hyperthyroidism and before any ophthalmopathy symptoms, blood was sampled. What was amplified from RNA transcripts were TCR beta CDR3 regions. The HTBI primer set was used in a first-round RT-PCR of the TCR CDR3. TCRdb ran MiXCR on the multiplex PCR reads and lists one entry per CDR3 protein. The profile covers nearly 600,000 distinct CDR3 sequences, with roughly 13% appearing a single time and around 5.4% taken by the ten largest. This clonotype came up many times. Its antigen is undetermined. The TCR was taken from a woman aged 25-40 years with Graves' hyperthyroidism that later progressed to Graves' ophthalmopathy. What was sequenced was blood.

The CDR3 DNA follows: TGTGCCATCAGTGGAACAGGCTTGTCCGGCGGCTACACCTTC. Protein product: CAISGTGLSGGYTF. This chain uses TRBV10-3 with TRBJ1-2; D is possibly TRBD1 (5 bases). Germline V gives CDR1 ENHRY, CDR2 SYGVKD. The CDR3 has 14 amino acids. V lost 4 bases and J 8 bases, leaving 17 bases between the germline ends.